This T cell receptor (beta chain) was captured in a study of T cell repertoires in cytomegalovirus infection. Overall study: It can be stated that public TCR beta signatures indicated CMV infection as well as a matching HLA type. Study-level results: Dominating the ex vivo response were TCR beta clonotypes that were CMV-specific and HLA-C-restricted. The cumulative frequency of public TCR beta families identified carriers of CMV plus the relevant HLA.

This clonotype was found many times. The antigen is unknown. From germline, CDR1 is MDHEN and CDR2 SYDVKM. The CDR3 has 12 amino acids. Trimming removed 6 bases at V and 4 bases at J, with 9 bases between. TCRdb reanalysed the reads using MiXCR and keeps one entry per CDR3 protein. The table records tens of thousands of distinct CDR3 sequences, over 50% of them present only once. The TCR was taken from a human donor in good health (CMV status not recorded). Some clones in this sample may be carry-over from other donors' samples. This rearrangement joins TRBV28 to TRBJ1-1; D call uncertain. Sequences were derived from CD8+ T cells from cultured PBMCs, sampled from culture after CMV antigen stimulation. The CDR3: CASSDDGTEAFF. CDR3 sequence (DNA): TGTGCCAGCAGCGACGACGGCACTGAAGCTTTCTTT.